This TCR beta chain was captured in a study of blood T cell repertoires in COVID-19. Across the whole study: In each case, the material was cDNA or gDNA derived from T cells, B-cell-depleted T cells, or PBMCs.

In the original workflow: Quantification of nucleated cells was approximated via reference gene primer amplification. The repertoire was sequenced with immunoSEQ multiplex PCR; TCRdb's copy has only in-frame clones and lacks some. V, J and clone size were drawn from that table, and D and trimming were deduced from the DNA. In the table there are about 230,000 clones, around nine tenths of which are singletons. V dropped 5 bases and J dropped 3; count of bases not matched to a gene: 3. Per the germline V gene, CDR1 is LNHDA and CDR2 is SQIVND (reference sequence). The CDR3 runs 14 residues. Participants were placed into cohorts based on the clinical history they reported.

The chain is built from TRBV19 and TRBJ1-4, with 7 bases lining up with TRBD1. This receptor was identified in a woman aged 25 to 39 with acute COVID-19. Material: PBMCs or T cells enriched from blood (not recorded which). The CDR3 sequence is CASSSGQANEKLFF. CDR3 sequence (DNA): TGTGCCAGTAGTTCTGGACAGGCTAATGAAAAACTGTTTTTT.